The next 2 T cell receptor beta chains were all read from a single sample in a study of cytomegalovirus exposure and HLA in healthy donors (TCRdb year 2017). The library was produced with the immunoSEQ multiplex PCR assay. For the multiplex PCR, a mixture combining 60 forward primers for TCR Vbeta segments and 13 reverse primers for TCR Jbeta segments was used. Drawn from immuneACCESS, this table holds only the in-frame rearrangements with V and J called that TCRdb kept. Clones are partly lost; checked studies trace under half to an unresolved V gene and leave the rest unexplained. This sample gives about 140,000 clones in total; over 80% of them show up just once. The ten largest clones represent 1.2% of the sample. Sequenced input: PBMCs. The receptor set was obtained from a female donor in good health and CMV-seronegative.

The count of this clone is one. The CDR3 DNA reads as TGCAGCGTTGAAAGAAGTGGACACAACACTGAAGCTTTCTTT. Translation gives CSVERSGHNTEAFF. The chain combines TRBV29-1 with TRBJ1-1; weak D call: TRBD1 (5 bases). The CDR3 sequence is 14 residues long. From germline, CDR1 is SQVTM and CDR2 ANQGSEA. Between the trimmed V and J ends, which lost 2 bases and 2 bases, there was a span of 12 bases.

This clone was counted a single time. This CDR3 is also generated by other DNA sequences in the sample. The rearrangement links TRBV28 to TRBJ2-7; possible D gene TRBD2, 5 bases. This CDR3 comprises 14 residues. The germline V gene has CDR1 MDHEN and CDR2 SYDVKM. The V end was cut by 3 bases, the J end by 0 bases, with 9 bases between. CDR3 DNA: TGTGCCAGCAGTTTTTCGGGGAGCTCCTACGAGCAGTACTTC. It yields the protein CASSFSGSSYEQYF. The full variable domain, with the rest looked up from reference TRBV28 and TRBJ2-7, is DVKVTQSSRYLVKRTGEKVFLECVQDMDHENMFWYRQDPGLGLRLIYFSYDVKMKEKGDIPEGYSVSREKKERFSLILESASTNQTSMYLCASSFSGSSYEQYFGPGTRLTVT.